This T cell receptor beta chain was documented in a study of blood T cell repertoires in COVID-19. The assay was immunoSEQ multiplex PCR, and TCRdb's table has in-frame clones only and misses some. The sample has about 280,000 clones, around four fifths seen once; the top ten hold 9.4%. CDR3 length: 16 residues. Germline V gene lookup returns CDR1 LNHDA and CDR2 SQIVND (reference sequence). Trimming removed 3 bases at V and 0 bases at J, with 13 bases between. This clonotype was obtained from a woman aged 45-65 years who had recovered from COVID-19. The V call is TRBV19, the J call TRBJ2-3; D gene unclear. Sample: peripheral blood. This CDR3 reads CASSMVVRISTDTQYF. The CDR3 region has the DNA TGTGCCAGTAGTATGGTGGTGAGGATTAGCACAGATACGCAGTATTTT. The whole variable domain, filled in from reference TRBV19 and TRBJ2-3, reads DGGITQSPKYLFRKEGQNVTLSCEQNLNHDAMYWYRQDPGQGLRLIYYSQIVNDFQKGDIAEGYSVSREKKESFPLTVTSAQKNPTAFYLCASSMVVRISTDTQYFGPGTRLTVL.